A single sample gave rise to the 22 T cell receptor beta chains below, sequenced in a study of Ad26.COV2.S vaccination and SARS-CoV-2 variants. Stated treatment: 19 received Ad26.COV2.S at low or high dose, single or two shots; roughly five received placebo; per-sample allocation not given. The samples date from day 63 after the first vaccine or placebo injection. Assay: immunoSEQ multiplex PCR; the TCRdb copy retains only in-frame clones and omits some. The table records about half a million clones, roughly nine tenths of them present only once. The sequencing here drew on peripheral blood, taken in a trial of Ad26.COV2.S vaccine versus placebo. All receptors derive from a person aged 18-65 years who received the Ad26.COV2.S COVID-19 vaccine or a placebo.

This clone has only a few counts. CDR3 in amino acids: CASSFKAPGLAVYNEQFF. The CDR3, as DNA: TGTGCCAGCAGCTTTAAGGCCCCCGGACTAGCGGTATACAATGAGCAGTTCTTC. The J gene is TRBJ2-1, the V gene TRBV7-9; TRBD2 aligns across 10 bases. The length of the CDR3 is 18 residues. Germline CDR1 is SEHNR and CDR2 is FQNEAQ (reference sequence). V was clipped by 3 bases and J by 4 bases; unmatched bases: 12.

The CDR3 spells CASSMGWGSQETQYF. CDR3 bases: TGTGCCAGTAGTATGGGGTGGGGCAGCCAAGAGACCCAGTACTTC. This chain connects TRBV19 to TRBJ2-5; the D gene is possibly TRBD1 (5 bases). V was cut by 3 bases and J by 1 base, with 12 bases left in between. This CDR3 comprises 15 residues. Looked up from germline, CDR1 is LNHDA and CDR2 is SQIVND (reference sequence).

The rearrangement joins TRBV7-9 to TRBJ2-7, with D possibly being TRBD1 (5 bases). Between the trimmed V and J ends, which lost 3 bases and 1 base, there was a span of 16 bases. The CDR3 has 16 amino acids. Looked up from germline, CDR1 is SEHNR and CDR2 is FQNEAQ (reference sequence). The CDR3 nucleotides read TGTGCCAGCAGCTTTCTTGTTATGGGGCTATCCTACGAGCAGTACTTC. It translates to CASSFLVMGLSYEQYF. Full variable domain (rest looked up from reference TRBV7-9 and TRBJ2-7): DTGVSQNPRHKITKRGQNVTFRCDPISEHNRLYWYRQTLGQGPEFLTYFQNEAQLEKSRLLSDRFSAERPKGSFSTLEIQRTEQGDSAMYLCASSFLVMGLSYEQYFGPGTRLTVT.

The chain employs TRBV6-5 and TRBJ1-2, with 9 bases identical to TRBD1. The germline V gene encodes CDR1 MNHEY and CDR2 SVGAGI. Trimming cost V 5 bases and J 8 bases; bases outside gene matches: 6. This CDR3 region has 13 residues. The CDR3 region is CASSPRTGAGYTF. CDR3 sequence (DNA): TGTGCCAGCAGTCCCCGGACAGGGGCAGGCTACACCTTC.

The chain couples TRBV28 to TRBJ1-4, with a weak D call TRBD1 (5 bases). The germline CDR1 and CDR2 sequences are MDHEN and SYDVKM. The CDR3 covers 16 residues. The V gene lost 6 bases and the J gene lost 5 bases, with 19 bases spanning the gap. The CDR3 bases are TGTGCCAGCAGAACCCCCCCGTACAGGATGAATGAAAAACTGTTTTTT. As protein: CASRTPPYRMNEKLFF.

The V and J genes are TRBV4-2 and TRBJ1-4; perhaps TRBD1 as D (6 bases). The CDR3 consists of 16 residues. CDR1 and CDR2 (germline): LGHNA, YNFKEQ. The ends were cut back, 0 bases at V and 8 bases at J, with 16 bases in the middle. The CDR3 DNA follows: TGTGCCAGCAGCCAAGATATAGCGGACAGCCGAGAAAAACTGTTTTTT. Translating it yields CASSQDIADSREKLFF.

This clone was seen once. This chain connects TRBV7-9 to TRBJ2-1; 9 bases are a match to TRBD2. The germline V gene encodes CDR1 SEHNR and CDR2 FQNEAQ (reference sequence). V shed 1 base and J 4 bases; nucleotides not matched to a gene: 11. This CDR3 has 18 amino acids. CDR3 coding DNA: TGTGCCAGCAGCTTAGTGGTATTGGGACTAGCTAGATACAATGAGCAGTTCTTC. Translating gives CASSLVVLGLARYNEQFF.

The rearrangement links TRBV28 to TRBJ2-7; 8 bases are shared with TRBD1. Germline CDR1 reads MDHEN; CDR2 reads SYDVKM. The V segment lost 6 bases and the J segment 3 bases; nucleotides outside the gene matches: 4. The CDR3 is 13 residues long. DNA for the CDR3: TGTGCCAGCAGGGCAGGGGGCATCTACGAGCAGTACTTC. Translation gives CASRAGGIYEQYF.

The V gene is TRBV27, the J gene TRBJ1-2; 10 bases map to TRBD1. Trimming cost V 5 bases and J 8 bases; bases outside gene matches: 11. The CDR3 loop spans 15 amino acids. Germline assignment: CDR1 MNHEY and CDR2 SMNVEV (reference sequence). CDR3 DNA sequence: TGTGCCAGCAGTCCCGGGACAGGGGAGGAGAAAGGCTACACCTTC. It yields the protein CASSPGTGEEKGYTF.

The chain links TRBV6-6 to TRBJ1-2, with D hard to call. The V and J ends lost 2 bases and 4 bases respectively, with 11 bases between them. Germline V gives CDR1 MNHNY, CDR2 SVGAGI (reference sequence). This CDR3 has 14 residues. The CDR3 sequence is CASSYNQVSYGYTF. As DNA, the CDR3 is TGTGCCAGCAGTTACAATCAAGTAAGCTATGGCTACACCTTC.

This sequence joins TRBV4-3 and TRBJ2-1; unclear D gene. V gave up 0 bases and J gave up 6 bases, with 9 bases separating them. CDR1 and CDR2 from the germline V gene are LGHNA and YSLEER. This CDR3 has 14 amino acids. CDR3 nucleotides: TGCGCCAGCAGCCAAGATGGGCAGATCAATGAGCAGTTCTTC. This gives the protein CASSQDGQINEQFF.

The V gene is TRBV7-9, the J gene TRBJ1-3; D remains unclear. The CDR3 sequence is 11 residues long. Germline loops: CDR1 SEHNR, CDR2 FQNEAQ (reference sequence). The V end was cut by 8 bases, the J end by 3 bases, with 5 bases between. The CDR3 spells CASWSGNTIYF. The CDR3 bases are TGTGCCAGCTGGAGTGGAAACACCATATATTTT.

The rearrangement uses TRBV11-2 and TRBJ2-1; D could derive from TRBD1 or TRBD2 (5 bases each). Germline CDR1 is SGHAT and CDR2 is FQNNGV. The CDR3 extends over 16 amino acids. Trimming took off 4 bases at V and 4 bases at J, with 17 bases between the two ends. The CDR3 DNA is TGTGCCAGCAGCTCCACCGGGACGAACCCGTACAATGAGCAGTTCTTC. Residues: CASSSTGTNPYNEQFF.

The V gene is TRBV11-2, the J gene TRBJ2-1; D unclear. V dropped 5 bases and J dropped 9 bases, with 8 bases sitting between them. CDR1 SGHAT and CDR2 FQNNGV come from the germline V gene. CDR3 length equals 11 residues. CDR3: CASSTLGEQFF. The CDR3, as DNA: TGTGCCAGCAGCACCCTTGGTGAGCAGTTCTTC.

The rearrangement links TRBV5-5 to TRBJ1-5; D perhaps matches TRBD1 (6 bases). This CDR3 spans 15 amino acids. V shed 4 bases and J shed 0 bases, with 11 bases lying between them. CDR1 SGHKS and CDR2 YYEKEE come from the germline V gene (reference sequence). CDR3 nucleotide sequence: TGTGCCAGCAGCGAAGGGACACATAGCAATCAGCCCCAGCATTTT. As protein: CASSEGTHSNQPQHF.

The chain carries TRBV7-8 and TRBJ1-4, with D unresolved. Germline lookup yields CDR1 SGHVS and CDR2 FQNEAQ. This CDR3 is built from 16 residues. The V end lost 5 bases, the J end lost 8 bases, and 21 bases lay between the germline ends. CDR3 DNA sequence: TGTGCCAGCAGCCATACCTACGGCCCATTAGGGGAAAAACTGTTTTTT. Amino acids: CASSHTYGPLGEKLFF.

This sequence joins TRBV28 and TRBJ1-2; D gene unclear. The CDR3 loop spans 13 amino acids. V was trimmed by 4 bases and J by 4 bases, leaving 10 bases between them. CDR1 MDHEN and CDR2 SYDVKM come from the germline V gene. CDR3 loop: CASSSKAGYGYTF. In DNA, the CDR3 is TGTGCCAGCAGTTCAAAGGCAGGCTATGGCTACACCTTC.

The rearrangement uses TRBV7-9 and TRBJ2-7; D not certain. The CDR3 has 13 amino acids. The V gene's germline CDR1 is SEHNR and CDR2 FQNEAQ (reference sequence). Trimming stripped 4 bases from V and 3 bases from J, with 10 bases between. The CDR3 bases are TGTGCCAGCAGCTCGGACCCTAACTACGAGCAGTACTTC. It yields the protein CASSSDPNYEQYF.

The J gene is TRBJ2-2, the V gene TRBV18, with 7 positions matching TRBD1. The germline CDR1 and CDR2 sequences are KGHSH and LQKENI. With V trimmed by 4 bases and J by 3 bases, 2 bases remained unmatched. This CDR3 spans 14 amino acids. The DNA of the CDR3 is TGTGCCAGCTCACGGGACAGCGACACCGGGGAGCTGTTTTTT. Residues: CASSRDSDTGELFF.

CDR3 nucleotides: TGTGCCAGCAGCCCCCATGGGAGCGGTTATGAGCAGTTCTTC. This sequence encodes CASSPHGSGYEQFF. V and J are TRBV3-1 (or the pseudogene TRBV3-2) and TRBJ2-1, with a tentative D call TRBD2 (5 bases). Germline CDR1 reads LGHDT; CDR2 reads YNNKEL (reference sequence). CDR3 size: 14 residues. V lost 4 bases, J lost 8 bases, and 15 bases lay in between.

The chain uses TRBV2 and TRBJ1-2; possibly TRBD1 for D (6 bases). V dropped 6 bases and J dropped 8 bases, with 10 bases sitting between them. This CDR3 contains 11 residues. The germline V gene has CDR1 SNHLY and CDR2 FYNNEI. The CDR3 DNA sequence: TGTGCCAGCAGAGGGGGAAACGGCTACACCTTC. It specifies CASRGGNGYTF.

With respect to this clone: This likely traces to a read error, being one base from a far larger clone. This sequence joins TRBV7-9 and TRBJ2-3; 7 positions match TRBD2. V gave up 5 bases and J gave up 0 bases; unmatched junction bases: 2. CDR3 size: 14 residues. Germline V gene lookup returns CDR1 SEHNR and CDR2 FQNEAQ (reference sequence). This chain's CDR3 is CASSVSGSTDTQYF. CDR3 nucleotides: TGTGCCAGCAGCGTTAGCGGGAGCACAGATACGCAGTATTTT.